Listed below are T cell receptor beta chains from one sample, sequenced in a study of Ad26.COV2.S vaccination and SARS-CoV-2 variants. Only in-frame clones appear in the TCRdb table, and some are missing; sequencing was by immunoSEQ multiplex PCR. The table records about 350,000 clones, around 88% of them present only once. Source: peripheral blood, taken in a trial of Ad26.COV2.S vaccine versus placebo. The receptors derive from a person between 18 and 65 years old who received the Ad26.COV2.S COVID-19 vaccine or a placebo. Each CDR3 is given with its conserved first and last residue. A D gene is named only where the DNA matches it firmly. Only part of the rows carry a size: once, few, many, or a class if the clone is expanded.

clone size: once
J gene: TRBJ1-4
V gene: TRBV4-3
D gene: -
CDR3 DNA: TGCGCCAGCAGCCAAGATCTAGTACTTGAAAAACTGTTTTTT
CDR3 protein: CASSQDLVLEKLFF

clone size: -
J gene: TRBJ2-3
V gene: TRBV18
D gene: -
CDR3 DNA: TGTGCCAGCTCATCAACGAGGGCGGATACGCAGTATTTT
CDR3 protein: CASSSTRADTQYF

clone size: -
J gene: TRBJ2-7
V gene: TRBV28
D gene: -
CDR3 DNA: TGTGCCAGCAGTTTACGGTACGAGCAGTACTTC
CDR3 protein: CASSLRYEQYF

clone size: -
J gene: TRBJ2-7
V gene: TRBV7-3
D gene: -
CDR3 DNA: TGTGCCAGCAGCCCATCCCAGGCATCCTACGAGCAGTACTTC
CDR3 protein: CASSPSQASYEQYF

clone size: -
J gene: TRBJ2-1
V gene: TRBV6-2/TRBV6-3
D gene: TRBD2
CDR3 DNA: TGTGCCAGCAGCACAGCGGGAAACCAGTTCTTC
CDR3 protein: CASSTAGNQFF

clone size: once
J gene: TRBJ2-2
V gene: TRBV10-1
D gene: TRBD2
CDR3 DNA: TGCGCCAGCAGTGAGAATAGCGGGGGGCCGAACACCGGGGAGCTGTTTTTT
CDR3 protein: CASSENSGGPNTGELFF

clone size: -
J gene: TRBJ1-2
V gene: TRBV5-4
D gene: -
CDR3 DNA: TGTGCCAGCAGCTTAGAGGGCCCTAACTATGGCTACACCTTC
CDR3 protein: CASSLEGPNYGYTF

clone size: -
J gene: TRBJ2-7
V gene: TRBV5-4
D gene: -
CDR3 DNA: TGTGCCAGCAGCTTGTTTTCTCCGGAGGACGAGCAGTACTTC
CDR3 protein: CASSLFSPEDEQYF

clone size: -
J gene: TRBJ2-3
V gene: TRBV6-1
D gene: TRBD1
CDR3 DNA: TGTGCCAGCAGTGAAGGCGGGACAGGGGACAGGTATACGCAGTATTTT
CDR3 protein: CASSEGGTGDRYTQYF

clone size: -
J gene: TRBJ1-1
V gene: TRBV28
D gene: -
CDR3 DNA: TGTGCCAGCAGTTTAATGCCCCGTATGAACACTGAAGCTTTCTTT
CDR3 protein: CASSLMPRMNTEAFF

clone size: -
J gene: TRBJ2-1
V gene: TRBV4-3
D gene: TRBD2
CDR3 DNA: TGCGCCAGCAGCCAAGATCACCGACTAGCGGGGCCAAGGGAGCAGTTCTTC
CDR3 protein: CASSQDHRLAGPREQFF

clone size: -
J gene: TRBJ1-4
V gene: TRBV28
D gene: TRBD1
CDR3 DNA: TGTGCCAGCAGTTCCCTGGGACAGGGTTCTGAAAAACTGTTTTTT
CDR3 protein: CASSSLGQGSEKLFF

clone size: -
J gene: TRBJ1-3
V gene: TRBV28
D gene: TRBD1
CDR3 DNA: TGTGCCAGCACTACCGGGACAGCTGGAAACACCATATATTTT
CDR3 protein: CASTTGTAGNTIYF

clone size: -
J gene: TRBJ2-1
V gene: TRBV20-1
D gene: -
CDR3 DNA: TGCAGTGCTAGCAACAATGAGCAGTTCTTC
CDR3 protein: CSASNNEQFF

clone size: few
J gene: TRBJ1-1
V gene: TRBV2
D gene: TRBD1
CDR3 DNA: TGTGCCAGCAGAGGACAGGACAACACTGAAGCTTTCTTT
CDR3 protein: CASRGQDNTEAFF

clone size: -
J gene: TRBJ2-3
V gene: TRBV28
D gene: -
CDR3 DNA: TGTGCCAGCAAAGTGGGAGGAGATACGCAGTATTTT
CDR3 protein: CASKVGGDTQYF

clone size: -
J gene: TRBJ2-1
V gene: TRBV6-5
D gene: -
CDR3 DNA: TGTGCCAGCATGAGCGGGGGCCGGGACAGCAATGAGCAGTTCTTC
CDR3 protein: CASMSGGRDSNEQFF

clone size: many
J gene: TRBJ2-1
V gene: TRBV6-5
D gene: TRBD2
CDR3 DNA: TGTGCCAGCAGTTACTCGATGACTAGCTTCTTCAATGAGCAGTTCTTC
CDR3 protein: CASSYSMTSFFNEQFF

clone size: -
J gene: TRBJ1-2
V gene: TRBV11-2
D gene: -
CDR3 DNA: TGTGCCAGCAGCTTGGGGACACGGAGGCTTAGTGGCTACACCTTC
CDR3 protein: CASSLGTRRLSGYTF

clone size: once
J gene: TRBJ2-1
V gene: TRBV4-3
D gene: -
CDR3 DNA: TGCGCCAGCAGCCAAGATCGAGGGTACAATGAGCAGTTCTTC
CDR3 protein: CASSQDRGYNEQFF

clone size: -
J gene: TRBJ1-3
V gene: TRBV28
D gene: -
CDR3 DNA: TGTGCCAGCAGTTTATCCCCAGGAACTGGAAACACCATATATTTT
CDR3 protein: CASSLSPGTGNTIYF

clone size: -
J gene: TRBJ2-7
V gene: TRBV28
D gene: -
CDR3 DNA: TGTGCCAGCAGTTCACCCCTGGACAACCTCTACGAGCAGTACTTC
CDR3 protein: CASSSPLDNLYEQYF

clone size: -
J gene: TRBJ2-2
V gene: TRBV7-9
D gene: -
CDR3 DNA: TGTGCCAGCAGCCGTATGGGGGAGCTGTTTTTT
CDR3 protein: CASSRMGELFF

clone size: few
J gene: TRBJ2-7
V gene: TRBV19
D gene: -
CDR3 DNA: TGTGCCAGCACCGGTCAGGGGCCCCCCTACGAGCAGTACTTC
CDR3 protein: CASTGQGPPYEQYF

clone size: -
J gene: TRBJ1-2
V gene: TRBV5-8
D gene: TRBD1
CDR3 DNA: TGTGCCAGCAGCTTGGGAGTTAGGACAGGGAACTATGGCTACACCTTC
CDR3 protein: CASSLGVRTGNYGYTF

clone size: -
J gene: TRBJ2-2
V gene: TRBV6-5
D gene: TRBD1
CDR3 DNA: TGTGCCAGCAGTCGCCGGACAGGGTATCCCGGGGAGCTGTTTTTT
CDR3 protein: CASSRRTGYPGELFF

clone size: -
J gene: TRBJ1-1
V gene: TRBV27
D gene: -
CDR3 DNA: TGTGCCAGCAGTTTAGTCCCGACAGGCTCCACTGAAGCTTTCTTT
CDR3 protein: CASSLVPTGSTEAFF

clone size: -
J gene: TRBJ2-3
V gene: TRBV7-7
D gene: TRBD2
CDR3 DNA: TGTGCCAGCAGCCCCTGGGGGGTAGCGGGAGGGCTTCCTCGGACAGATACGCAGTATTTT
CDR3 protein: CASSPWGVAGGLPRTDTQYF

clone size: -
J gene: TRBJ2-3
V gene: TRBV24-1
D gene: -
CDR3 DNA: TGTGCCACCAGTGATTTAGGCGGGACCACAGATACGCAGTATTTT
CDR3 protein: CATSDLGGTTDTQYF

clone size: -
J gene: TRBJ2-7
V gene: TRBV7-9
D gene: TRBD2
CDR3 DNA: TGTGCCAGCAGCACGCCGGGACTAGCGGGAAGGGAGCAGTACTTC
CDR3 protein: CASSTPGLAGREQYF

clone size: -
J gene: TRBJ1-2
V gene: TRBV12-3/TRBV12-4
D gene: -
CDR3 DNA: TGTGCCAGCAGTTTAGCCAGGAATGATGGCTACACCTTC
CDR3 protein: CASSLARNDGYTF

clone size: -
J gene: TRBJ1-4
V gene: TRBV2
D gene: -
CDR3 DNA: TGTGCCAGCAGGACCGGGGGACCGTACAATGAAAAACTGTTTTTT
CDR3 protein: CASRTGGPYNEKLFF

clone size: -
J gene: TRBJ1-2
V gene: TRBV28
D gene: TRBD1
CDR3 DNA: TGTGCCAGCAGGGGGGGATGGACAGGGGTTGTAAACTATGGCTACACCTTC
CDR3 protein: CASRGGWTGVVNYGYTF

clone size: -
J gene: TRBJ1-4
V gene: TRBV30
D gene: -
CDR3 DNA: TGTGCCTGGTCTCTCGGGCCCGGATCTGAAAAACTGTTTTTT
CDR3 protein: CAWSLGPGSEKLFF

clone size: -
J gene: TRBJ2-5
V gene: TRBV19
D gene: TRBD2
CDR3 DNA: TGTGCCAGTAGCCAGACTAGCGGGCACCAAGAGACCCAGTACTTC
CDR3 protein: CASSQTSGHQETQYF

clone size: -
J gene: TRBJ2-7
V gene: TRBV10-2
D gene: -
CDR3 DNA: TGCGCCAGCAGTGAGTCGCGGGGGCCCTACGAGCAGTACTTC
CDR3 protein: CASSESRGPYEQYF

clone size: once
J gene: TRBJ2-1
V gene: TRBV20-1
D gene: -
CDR3 DNA: TGCAGTGCTAGTACTGGGAGGAGGGACAATGAGCAGTTCTTC
CDR3 protein: CSASTGRRDNEQFF

clone size: -
J gene: TRBJ2-7
V gene: TRBV11-1
D gene: -
CDR3 DNA: TGTGCCAGCAGCTCCACAGGGCCATGGTACGAGCAGTACTTC
CDR3 protein: CASSSTGPWYEQYF

clone size: -
J gene: TRBJ1-3
V gene: TRBV7-2
D gene: -
CDR3 DNA: TGTGCCAGCAGCTTACTGGGCCTCTCTGGAAACACCATATATTTT
CDR3 protein: CASSLLGLSGNTIYF

clone size: -
J gene: TRBJ2-1
V gene: TRBV7-2
D gene: TRBD2
CDR3 DNA: TGTGCCAGCAGCTTAGACAGCGGGGGAAGAAATGAGCAGTTCTTC
CDR3 protein: CASSLDSGGRNEQFF

clone size: -
J gene: TRBJ2-5
V gene: TRBV4-2
D gene: TRBD2
CDR3 DNA: TGTGCCAGCAGCCAAAGAGGGGCTAGCGGGGGTTTCGGGACCCAGTACTTC
CDR3 protein: CASSQRGASGGFGTQYF

clone size: -
J gene: TRBJ2-2
V gene: TRBV24-1
D gene: -
CDR3 DNA: TGTGCCACCAGTGATTCTCAGGCAGCGAACACCGGGGAGCTGTTTTTT
CDR3 protein: CATSDSQAANTGELFF

clone size: -
J gene: TRBJ2-7
V gene: TRBV21-1
D gene: -
CDR3 DNA: TGTGCCAGCAGCAAAGCGCTGGACGAGCAGTACTTC
CDR3 protein: CASSKALDEQYF

clone size: few
J gene: TRBJ1-1
V gene: TRBV11-2
D gene: -
CDR3 DNA: TGTGCCAGCAGGCTCAGCTGGAACACTGAAGCTTTCTTT
CDR3 protein: CASRLSWNTEAFF

clone size: -
J gene: TRBJ1-4
V gene: TRBV7-5
D gene: -
CDR3 DNA: TGTGCCAGAAGCTTAGAAAGGGGGAGAAATGAAAAACTGTTTTTT
CDR3 protein: CARSLERGRNEKLFF

clone size: -
J gene: TRBJ1-1
V gene: TRBV27
D gene: TRBD1
CDR3 DNA: TGTGCCAGCAGTTTAAACAGGGGCACTGAAGCTTTCTTT
CDR3 protein: CASSLNRGTEAFF

clone size: -
J gene: TRBJ1-2
V gene: TRBV6-5
D gene: TRBD1
CDR3 DNA: TGTGCCAGCAGTTCTGACAGGGGGCGCATCTATGGCTACACCTTC
CDR3 protein: CASSSDRGRIYGYTF

clone size: -
J gene: TRBJ2-2
V gene: TRBV4-1
D gene: TRBD2
CDR3 DNA: TGCGCCAGCAGCCAAAGCGGGAGGTCTGACGGGGAGCTGTTTTTT
CDR3 protein: CASSQSGRSDGELFF

clone size: -
J gene: TRBJ2-3
V gene: TRBV7-9
D gene: TRBD1
CDR3 DNA: TGTGCCAGCAGCTCGGACAGGGGGCTTGGCACAGATACGCAGTATTTT
CDR3 protein: CASSSDRGLGTDTQYF

clone size: -
J gene: TRBJ2-1
V gene: TRBV7-3
D gene: TRBD1
CDR3 DNA: TGTGCCAGCAGCCATTATGACAGGGGAGGTGAGCAGTTCTTC
CDR3 protein: CASSHYDRGGEQFF

clone size: -
J gene: TRBJ1-4
V gene: TRBV6-6
D gene: -
CDR3 DNA: TGTGCCAGCAGTTACTCGTTTTATGAAAAACTGTTTTTT
CDR3 protein: CASSYSFYEKLFF

clone size: -
J gene: TRBJ2-7
V gene: TRBV3-1/TRBV3-2
D gene: TRBD1
CDR3 DNA: TGTGCCAGCAGCCAGGCAACCGGACAGGGGTTCAACGAGGAGCAGTACTTC
CDR3 protein: CASSQATGQGFNEEQYF

clone size: few
J gene: TRBJ1-2
V gene: TRBV5-1
D gene: TRBD1
CDR3 DNA: TGCGCCAGCAGCTTGTTGACAGGGGGGGACTATGGCTACACCTTC
CDR3 protein: CASSLLTGGDYGYTF

clone size: -
J gene: TRBJ1-4
V gene: TRBV28
D gene: -
CDR3 DNA: TGTGCCAGCAGTCCCGGACGGGAACTGTTTTTT
CDR3 protein: CASSPGRELFF

clone size: -
J gene: TRBJ2-5
V gene: TRBV6-5
D gene: -
CDR3 DNA: TGTGCCAGCAGTTCCGCCAATTCTGGCCAGTACTTC
CDR3 protein: CASSSANSGQYF

clone size: -
J gene: TRBJ1-1
V gene: TRBV18
D gene: -
CDR3 DNA: TGTGCCAGCTCACCCCGGGACACGGGGACTGAAGCTTTCTTT
CDR3 protein: CASSPRDTGTEAFF

clone size: -
J gene: TRBJ2-3
V gene: TRBV3-1/TRBV3-2
D gene: -
CDR3 DNA: TGTGCCAGCAGCCAAGATCGGGCGGCAGATACGCAGTATTTT
CDR3 protein: CASSQDRAADTQYF